One and the same sample provided the 15 T cell receptor beta chains below, sequenced in a study of cytomegalovirus exposure and HLA in healthy donors. Using immunoSEQ multiplex PCR, the repertoire was profiled, and TCRdb retains in-frame clones only, with some absent. In the table there are some 170,000 clones, roughly 84% of which are singletons. Sequencing was performed on PBMCs. These receptor sequences come from a man aged 25-45 years in good health and CMV-seropositive.

This clone was recorded at least ten times. This chain uses TRBV29-1 with TRBJ2-3; 8 bases line up with TRBD1. This CDR3 contains 13 residues. Germline V CDR1 and CDR2: SQVTM, ANQGSEA. V shed 5 bases and J 6 bases; nucleotides not matched to a gene: 7. In DNA, the CDR3 is TGCAGCGTTTATTGGACAGGGAAGGATACGCAGTATTTT. Its protein product is CSVYWTGKDTQYF.

This chain joins TRBV18 and TRBJ2-7; D unclear. Germline assignment: CDR1 KGHSH and CDR2 LQKENI. The CDR3 extends over 14 amino acids. Trimming removed 2 bases at V and 1 base at J, with 9 bases between. The CDR3 nucleotides read TGTGCCAGCTCACCATACAGTCTTTCCTACGAGCAGTACTTC. Amino acid sequence: CASSPYSLSYEQYF.

The J gene is TRBJ2-1, the V gene TRBV6-4, with TRBD1 matching over 7 bases. This CDR3 comprises 13 residues. Germline-derived CDR1 and CDR2 are MRHNA and SNTAGT. V lost 4 bases and J lost 6; bases outside the gene matches: 3. The CDR3 DNA reads TGTGCCAGCAGTGCGACAGGGTTCAATGAGCAGTTCTTC. Residues: CASSATGFNEQFF.

V and J are TRBV28 and TRBJ1-1; 9 nucleotides align to TRBD1. CDR1 MDHEN and CDR2 SYDVKM come from the germline V gene. Trimming removed 5 bases from V and 11 bases from J; junction bases left unmatched: 3. The CDR3 loop spans 11 amino acids. The chain's CDR3 is CASSAGQGAFF. CDR3 DNA: TGTGCCAGCAGTGCAGGACAGGGGGCTTTCTTT.

The chain recombines TRBV9 with TRBJ2-1; D uncertain. Trimming pared 0 bases from V and 3 bases from J, leaving 16 bases between. CDR1 is SGDLS and CDR2 is YYNGEE in the germline V gene. The CDR3 totals 17 residues. CDR3 amino acids: CASSVGSGSPGYNEQFF. In DNA, the CDR3 is TGTGCCAGCAGCGTAGGGTCCGGTTCCCCCGGCTACAATGAGCAGTTCTTC.

The CDR3 loop is CASQRTATAKNIQYF. DNA for the CDR3: TGTGCCAGCCAGCGGACAGCAACAGCCAAAAACATTCAGTACTTC. The genes are TRBV6-6 and TRBJ2-4; a weak D match, TRBD1 (6 bases). Trimming shortened V by 8 bases and J by 0 bases, and 14 bases separated the two germline ends. This CDR3 region has 15 residues. Looked up from germline, CDR1 is MNHNY and CDR2 is SVGAGI (reference sequence).

V gene TRBV28 combines with J gene TRBJ2-1, with 10 bases lining up with TRBD2. The V gene's germline CDR1 is MDHEN and CDR2 SYDVKM. This CDR3 spans 15 amino acids. The V gene end was trimmed by 3 bases and the J gene end by 8 bases; junction bases not matched to a gene: 7. The CDR3 region has the DNA TGTGCCAGCAGTTTTCCAGCGGGAGGGCTCGATGAGCAGTTCTTC. It specifies CASSFPAGGLDEQFF.

The chain recombines TRBV7-2 with TRBJ1-2, with a possible D match to TRBD1 (5 bases). V gave up 5 bases and J gave up 4 bases, with 14 bases separating them. CDR1 and CDR2 (germline): SGHTA, FQGNSA. The CDR3 totals 14 residues. The CDR3 DNA follows: TGTGCCAGCAGCCTTACGGACATGGGCTATGGCTACACCTTC. Translating gives CASSLTDMGYGYTF.

This chain links TRBV5-1 with TRBJ2-1; possible D gene TRBD2, 5 bases. V gave up 5 bases and J gave up 8 bases, with 20 bases separating them. The germline CDR1 and CDR2 sequences are SGHRS and YFSETQ. This CDR3 contains 15 residues. The CDR3 reads CASRGALGEWDEQFF. For the CDR3, the DNA is TGCGCCAGCAGGGGAGCCCTCGGAGAGTGGGATGAGCAGTTCTTC.

The chain joins TRBV6-5 to TRBJ2-1; 15 bases fit TRBD2. Germline V gene lookup returns CDR1 MNHEY and CDR2 SVGAGI. The V segment lost 7 bases and the J segment 10 bases; nucleotides outside the gene matches: 8. The CDR3 is 15 residues long. Written as DNA, the CDR3 is TGTGCCAGCACCCGGACTAGCGGGAGGGTGGAGGAGCAGTTCTTC. Protein product: CASTRTSGRVEEQFF.

J is TRBJ1-6 and V is TRBV25-1, with D maybe TRBD1 (5 bases). Germline CDR1 is MGHDK and CDR2 is SYGVNS. The V and J ends lost 2 bases and 6 bases respectively, with 14 bases between them. The CDR3 is 16 residues long. CDR3 in DNA: TGTGCCAGCAGTGAAACTTGGGGGGTGGGTAATTCACCCCTCCACTTT. Its protein product is CASSETWGVGNSPLHF. The full variable domain, rest sourced from reference TRBV25-1 and TRBJ1-6, is EADIYQTPRYLVIGTGKKITLECSQTMGHDKMYWYQQDPGMELHLIHYSYGVNSTEKGDLSSESTVSRIRTEHFPLTLESARPSHTSQYLCASSETWGVGNSPLHFGNGTRLTVT.

The J gene is TRBJ2-7, the V gene TRBV20-1; D gene uncertain. The CDR3 contains 11 residues. Germline V gene sequence: CDR1 DFQATT, CDR2 SNEGSKA (reference sequence). Trimming stripped 3 bases from V and 2 bases from J, with 5 bases between. The CDR3 region has the DNA TGCAGTGCTAGCCCCGCCTACGAGCAGTACTTC. Residues: CSASPAYEQYF.

The rearrangement links TRBV11-2 to TRBJ2-7; perhaps TRBD2 as D (7 bases). The V end lost 5 bases, the J end lost 0 bases, and 20 bases lay between the germline ends. The CDR3 is 17 residues long. CDR1 is SGHAT, CDR2 FQNNGV, per germline. The CDR3 spells CASSGRGGRQNSYEQYF. CDR3 nucleotides: TGTGCCAGCAGCGGTAGGGGGGGCAGACAAAACTCCTACGAGCAGTACTTC.

This sequence joins TRBV19 and TRBJ1-4, with D perhaps matching TRBD1 (6 bases). The CDR3 has 17 amino acids. CDR1 is LNHDA and CDR2 is SQIVND in the germline V gene (reference sequence). V was clipped by 2 bases and J by 3 bases, with 16 bases between them. In DNA, the CDR3 is TGTGCCAGTAGTATACCAACAGGGAGGGTCGCTAATGAAAAACTGTTTTTT. It is translated as CASSIPTGRVANEKLFF.

The chain is built from TRBV28 and TRBJ2-7, with D possibly matching TRBD2 (6 bases). In germline, CDR1 is MDHEN, CDR2 SYDVKM. This CDR3 region has 14 residues. The V end was cut by 10 bases, the J end by 2 bases, with 18 bases between. CDR3 nucleotides: TGTGCCACCACAACGGGGGTTGGAGCCTACGAGCAGTACTTC. This sequence encodes CATTTGVGAYEQYF.